The sequence of this TCR beta chain was determined in a study of response to subunit inactivated influenza vaccine. Per the germline V gene, CDR1 is GTSNPN and CDR2 is SVGIG (reference sequence). The CDR3 runs to 15 residues. J lost 4 bases, V lost 0 bases, and 6 bases had no gene match. TCRdb fed the RT-PCR reads into MiXCR, producing one record per CDR3 protein. Of about 540,000 distinct CDR3 sequences listed, around a quarter are singletons. The sample also formed part of further work on T cells expressing NK-cell markers. That source adds: What made the TCR beta cDNA was 5'RACE template switching with UMIs.

Sequencing was performed on CD4+ T cells sorted from PBMCs, taken 11 to 12 days after vaccination. The chain recombines TRBV30 with TRBJ2-3; 8 positions match TRBD2. The TCR comes from a man aged 50 or older who received an inactivated influenza vaccine. The CDR3 coding sequence is TGTGCCTGGAGTGTTCTAGCGGGTGGCCCAGATACGCAGTATTTT. It encodes CAWSVLAGGPDTQYF.